This T cell receptor beta chain was sequenced during a study of blood T cell repertoires in COVID-19. About the research overall: Samples taken during acute and convalescent COVID-19 were collected in the United States, Italy and Spain.

Method: immunoSEQ multiplex PCR; TCRdb's copy keeps in-frame clones and lacks some. The table records under 300,000 clones, 84% of them present only once. This CDR3 has 14 residues. Germline CDR1 and CDR2: LNHDA and SQIVND (reference sequence). The junction had 5 bases not matched to a gene; V was cut back by 4 bases and J by 3 bases. The source of this sequence is a woman in her thirties or forties who had recovered from COVID-19. The rearrangement links TRBV19 to TRBJ2-5; 7 bases match TRBD2. The sample comprised peripheral blood. Written as DNA, the CDR3 is TGTGCCAGTAGTAGCGGGAGCGAAGAAGAGACCCAGTACTTC. This codes for CASSSGSEEETQYF.